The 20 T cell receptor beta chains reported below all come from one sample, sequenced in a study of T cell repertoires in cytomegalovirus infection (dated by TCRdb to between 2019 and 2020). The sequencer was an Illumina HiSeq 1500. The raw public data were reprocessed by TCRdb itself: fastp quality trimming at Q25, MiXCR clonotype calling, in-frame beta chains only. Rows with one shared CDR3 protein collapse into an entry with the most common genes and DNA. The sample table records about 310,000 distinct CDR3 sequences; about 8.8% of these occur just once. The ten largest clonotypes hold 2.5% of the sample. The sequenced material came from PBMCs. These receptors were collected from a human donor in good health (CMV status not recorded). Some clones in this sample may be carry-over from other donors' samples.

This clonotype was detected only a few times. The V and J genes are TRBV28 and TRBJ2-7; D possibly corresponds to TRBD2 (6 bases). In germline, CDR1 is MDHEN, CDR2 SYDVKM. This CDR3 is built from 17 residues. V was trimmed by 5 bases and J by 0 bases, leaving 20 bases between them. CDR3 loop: CASSMSTVLGSSYEQYV. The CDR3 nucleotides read TGTGCCAGCAGTATGTCGACGGTTCTCGGGAGCTCCTACGAGCAGTACGTC.

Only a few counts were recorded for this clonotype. CDR3 amino acids: CSARDMGQGYTEAFF. The CDR3 bases are TGCAGTGCTAGAGATATGGGACAGGGTTACACTGAAGCTTTCTTT. The gene calls are TRBV20-1 and TRBJ1-1, with 9 bases aligning to TRBD1. Looked up from germline, CDR1 is DFQATT and CDR2 is SNEGSKA (reference sequence). V was clipped by 0 bases and J by 3 bases; unmatched bases: 5. This CDR3 has 15 amino acids.

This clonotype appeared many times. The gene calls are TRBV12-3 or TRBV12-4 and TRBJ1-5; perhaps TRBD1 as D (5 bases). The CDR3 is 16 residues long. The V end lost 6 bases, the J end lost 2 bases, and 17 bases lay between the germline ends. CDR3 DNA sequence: TGTGCCAGCAGCTCCAGGGAAAGGGCTGGCAATCAGCCCCAGCATTTT. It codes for CASSSRERAGNQPQHF.

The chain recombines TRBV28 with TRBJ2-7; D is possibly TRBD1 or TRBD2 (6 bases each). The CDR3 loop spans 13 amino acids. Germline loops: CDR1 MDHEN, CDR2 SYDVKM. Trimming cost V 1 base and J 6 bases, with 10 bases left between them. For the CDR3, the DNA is TGTGCCAGCAGTTTATCGGGGGCCCCCGAGCAGTACGTC. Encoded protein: CASSLSGAPEQYV.

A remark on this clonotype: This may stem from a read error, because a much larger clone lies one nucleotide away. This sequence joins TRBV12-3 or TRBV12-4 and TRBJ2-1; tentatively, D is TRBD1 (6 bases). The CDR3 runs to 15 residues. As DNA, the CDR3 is TGTGCCAGCAGTTATGGGGGCCTCTCCTACAGTGAGCAGTTCTTC. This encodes CASSYGGLSYSEQFF.

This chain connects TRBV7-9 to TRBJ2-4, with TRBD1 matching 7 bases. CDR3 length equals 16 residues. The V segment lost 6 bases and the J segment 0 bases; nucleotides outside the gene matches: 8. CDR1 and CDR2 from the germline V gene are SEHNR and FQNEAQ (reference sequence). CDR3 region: CASRPPGQLAKNIQYF. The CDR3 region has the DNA TGTGCCAGCAGGCCGCCGGGACAGCTAGCCAAAAACATTCAGTACTTC.

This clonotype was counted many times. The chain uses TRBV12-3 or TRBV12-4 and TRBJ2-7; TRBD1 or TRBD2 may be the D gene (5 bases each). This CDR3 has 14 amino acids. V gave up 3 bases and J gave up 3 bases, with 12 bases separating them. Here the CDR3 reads CASSFTGTNYEQYF. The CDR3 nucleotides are TGTGCCAGCAGTTTTACCGGGACGAACTACGAGCAGTACTTC.

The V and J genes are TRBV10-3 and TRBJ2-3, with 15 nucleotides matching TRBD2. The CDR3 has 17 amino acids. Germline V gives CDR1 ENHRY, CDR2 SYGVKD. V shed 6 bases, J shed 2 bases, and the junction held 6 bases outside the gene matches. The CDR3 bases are TGTGCCATCAGGGGGACTAGCGGGGGGACCTTCACAGATACGCAGTATTTT. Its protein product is CAIRGTSGGTFTDTQYF.

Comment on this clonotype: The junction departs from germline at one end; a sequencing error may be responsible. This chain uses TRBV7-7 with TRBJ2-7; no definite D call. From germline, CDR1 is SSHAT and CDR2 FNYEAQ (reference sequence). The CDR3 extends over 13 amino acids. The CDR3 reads CASSRDPLHEQYF. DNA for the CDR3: TGTGCTAGCAGCCGAGACCCGTTGCACGAGCAGTACTTC.

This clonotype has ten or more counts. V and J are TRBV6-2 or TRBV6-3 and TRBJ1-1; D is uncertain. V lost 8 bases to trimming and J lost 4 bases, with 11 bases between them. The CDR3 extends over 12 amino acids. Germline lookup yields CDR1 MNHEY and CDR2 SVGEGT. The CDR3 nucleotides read TGTGCCAGCGAGGGTTCTGGCACTGAAGCTTTCTTT. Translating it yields CASEGSGTEAFF.

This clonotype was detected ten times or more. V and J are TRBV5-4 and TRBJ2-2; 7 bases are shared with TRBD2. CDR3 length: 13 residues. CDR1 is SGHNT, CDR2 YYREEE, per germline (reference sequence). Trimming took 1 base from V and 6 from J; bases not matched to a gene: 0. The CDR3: CASSLTSAGELFF. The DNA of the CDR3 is TGTGCCAGCAGCTTGACTAGCGCCGGGGAGCTGTTTTTT.

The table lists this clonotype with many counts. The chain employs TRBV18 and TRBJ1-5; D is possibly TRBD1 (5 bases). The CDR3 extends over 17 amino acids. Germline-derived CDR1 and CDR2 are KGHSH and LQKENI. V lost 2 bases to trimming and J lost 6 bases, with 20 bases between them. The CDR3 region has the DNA TGTGCCAGCTCACCAATAAGCGCAGTAGGGGCCATTCAGCCCCAGCATTTT. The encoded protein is CASSPISAVGAIQPQHF.

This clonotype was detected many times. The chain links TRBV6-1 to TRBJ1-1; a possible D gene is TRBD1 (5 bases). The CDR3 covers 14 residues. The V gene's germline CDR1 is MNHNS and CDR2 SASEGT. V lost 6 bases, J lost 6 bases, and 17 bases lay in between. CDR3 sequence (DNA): TGTGCCAGCAGCCCTAGTGGGGGGGGAGCTGAAGCTTTCTTT. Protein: CASSPSGGGAEAFF.

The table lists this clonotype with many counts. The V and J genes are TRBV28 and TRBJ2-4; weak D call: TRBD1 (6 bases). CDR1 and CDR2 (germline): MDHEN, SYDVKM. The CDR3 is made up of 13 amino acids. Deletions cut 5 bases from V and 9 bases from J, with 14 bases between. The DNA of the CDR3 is TGTGCCAGCAGTCCCGGGGCCAGGGGCATTCAGTACTTC. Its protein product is CASSPGARGIQYF.

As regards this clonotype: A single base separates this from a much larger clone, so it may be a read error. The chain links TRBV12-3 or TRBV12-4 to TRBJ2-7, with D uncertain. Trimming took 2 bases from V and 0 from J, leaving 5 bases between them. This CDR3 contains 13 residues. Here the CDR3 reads CASSLRNSYEQYF. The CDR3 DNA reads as TGTGCCAGCAGTTTACGGAACTCCTACGAGCAGTACTTC.

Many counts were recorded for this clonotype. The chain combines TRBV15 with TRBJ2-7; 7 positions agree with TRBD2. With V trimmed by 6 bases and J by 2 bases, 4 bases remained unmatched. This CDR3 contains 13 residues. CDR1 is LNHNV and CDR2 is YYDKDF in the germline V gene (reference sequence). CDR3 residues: CATRGGSPYEQYF. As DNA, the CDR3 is TGTGCCACCAGGGGGGGGTCACCCTACGAGCAGTACTTC.

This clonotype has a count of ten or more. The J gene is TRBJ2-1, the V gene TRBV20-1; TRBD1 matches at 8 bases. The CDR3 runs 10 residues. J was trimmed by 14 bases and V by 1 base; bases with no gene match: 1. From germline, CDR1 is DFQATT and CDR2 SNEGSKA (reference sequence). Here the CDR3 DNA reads TGCAGTGCTAGAGGGGGACAGGAGTTCTTC. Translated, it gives CSARGGQEFF.

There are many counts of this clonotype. The CDR3 sequence is CSASRANQPQHF. Here the CDR3 DNA reads TGCAGTGCTAGCCGGGCCAATCAGCCCCAGCATTTT. The chain employs TRBV20-1 and TRBJ1-5; D remains ambiguous. V lost 3 bases, J lost 3 bases, and 6 bases lay in between. The CDR3 contains 12 residues. Germline V gives CDR1 DFQATT, CDR2 SNEGSKA (reference sequence).

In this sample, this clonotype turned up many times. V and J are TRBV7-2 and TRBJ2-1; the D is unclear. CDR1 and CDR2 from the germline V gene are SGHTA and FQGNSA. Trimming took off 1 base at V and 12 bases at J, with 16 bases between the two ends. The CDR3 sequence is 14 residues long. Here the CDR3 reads CASSLDKAKVGQFF. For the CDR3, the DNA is TGTGCCAGCAGCTTAGACAAGGCCAAGGTGGGGCAGTTCTTC.

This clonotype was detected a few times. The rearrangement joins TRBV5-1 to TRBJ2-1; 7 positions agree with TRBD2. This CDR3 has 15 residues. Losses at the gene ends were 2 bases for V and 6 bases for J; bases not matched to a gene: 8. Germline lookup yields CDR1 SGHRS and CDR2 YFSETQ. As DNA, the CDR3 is TGCGCCAGCAGCTTCGCGGGGGACCTCGGCAATGAGCAGTTCTTC. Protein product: CASSFAGDLGNEQFF. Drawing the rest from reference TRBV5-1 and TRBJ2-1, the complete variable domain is KAGVTQTPRYLIKTRGQQVTLSCSPISGHRSVSWYQQTPGQGLQFLFEYFSETQRNKGNFPGRFSGRQFSNSRSEMNVSTLELGDSALYLCASSFAGDLGNEQFFGPGTRLTVL.